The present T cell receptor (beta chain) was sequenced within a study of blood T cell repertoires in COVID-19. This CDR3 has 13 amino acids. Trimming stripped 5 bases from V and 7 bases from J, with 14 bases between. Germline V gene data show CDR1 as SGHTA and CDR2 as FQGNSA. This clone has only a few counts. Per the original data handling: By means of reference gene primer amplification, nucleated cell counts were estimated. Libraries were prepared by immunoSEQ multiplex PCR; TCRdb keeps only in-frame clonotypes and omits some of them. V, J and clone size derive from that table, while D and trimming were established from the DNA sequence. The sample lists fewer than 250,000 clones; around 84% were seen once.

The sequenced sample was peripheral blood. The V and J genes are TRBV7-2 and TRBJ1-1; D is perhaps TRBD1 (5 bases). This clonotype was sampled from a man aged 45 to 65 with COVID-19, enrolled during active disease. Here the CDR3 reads CASSAYGGNEAFF. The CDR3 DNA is TGTGCCAGCAGCGCGTACGGGGGTAATGAAGCTTTCTTT.